This T cell receptor beta chain was sequenced in a study of regulatory T cells in long-lasting Graves disease. Study outcomes and limitations: Patients with persistent disease shared some 3,000 public clonotypes, outpacing the roughly 870 shared by new patients. Thyroid tissue went unstudied; only peripheral blood was examined.

Time point in this sample: persistent/refractory GD, antithyroid drugs over 5 years with positive TRAb. Following extraction of RNA from PBMCs, that RNA was used to make the TCR library. Relying on iRepertoire HTBI primers and Arm-PCR of CDR3 regions, the team built TCR beta libraries. A single record per CDR3 protein comes from TCRdb applying MiXCR to the multiplex PCR reads. The sample carries a few hundred thousand distinct CDR3 sequences, roughly 21% recorded once. The table lists this clonotype with many counts. What it recognizes is unknown. The V segment lost 2 bases and the J segment 1 base; nucleotides outside the gene matches: 9. The V gene's germline CDR1 is MNHEY and CDR2 SMNVEV (reference sequence). This CDR3 comprises 17 residues.

The clonotype originates from a female donor with Graves disease. This sequence joins TRBV27 and TRBJ2-7; 9 bases line up with TRBD1. Sequencing was performed on peripheral blood mononuclear cells (PBMCs), taken when the disease was refractory, from a patient treated with antithyroid drugs. CDR3 in amino acids: CASSLIGTGSGSYEQYF. The CDR3, as DNA: TGTGCCAGCAGTTTAATCGGGACAGGGTCCGGGTCCTACGAGCAGTACTTC.